Following are 21 T cell receptor beta chains from one sample sequenced in a study of shared clonotypes between healthy human individuals. The assay was immunoSEQ multiplex PCR, and TCRdb's table has in-frame clones only and misses some. The sample carries roughly 570,000 clones, 95% to 98% recorded once. Positively selected for CCR7, the CD45RO-negative cells used as naive CD8 cells excluded terminally differentiated effector memory CD45RA+ cells. The sample comprised naive CD8+ T cells sorted from blood. Receptors originate from a man aged 30-40 years in good health.

The chain uses TRBV6-1 and TRBJ2-7; D might be TRBD1 (5 bases). Germline-derived CDR1 and CDR2 are MNHNS and SASEGT. V was shortened by 6 bases and J by 2 bases, with 8 bases between the two germline ends. The CDR3 spans 12 residues. CDR3 in DNA: TGTGCCAGCAGCCAGGGAACCTACGAGCAGTACTTC. Protein sequence: CASSQGTYEQYF.

The chain has TRBV5-1 and TRBJ2-1; 15 nucleotides align to TRBD2. The germline V gene encodes CDR1 SGHRS and CDR2 YFSETQ. After removal of 3 bases from V and 4 bases from J, the junction contained 5 bases not matched to a gene. This CDR3 region has 17 residues. DNA of the CDR3: TGCGCCAGCAGCTATGGACTAGCGGGAGGGGAATACAATGAGCAGTTCTTC. Its protein is CASSYGLAGGEYNEQFF.

This rearrangement joins TRBV5-1 to TRBJ1-1; 8 bases align to TRBD1. V lost 8 bases and J lost 3; bases outside the gene matches: 6. The V gene's germline CDR1 is SGHRS and CDR2 YFSETQ. The CDR3 is made up of 13 amino acids. As DNA, the CDR3 is TGCGCCAGTAGTGACAGGGGACACACTGAAGCTTTCTTT. It translates to CASSDRGHTEAFF.

The count of this clone is one. V is TRBV29-1 and J is TRBJ2-7; TRBD1 aligns across 10 bases. CDR3 length equals 13 residues. Germline V CDR1 and CDR2: SQVTM, ANQGSEA. With V trimmed by 7 bases and J by 6 bases, 9 bases remained unmatched. The CDR3 region is CSATGQGRAEQYF. The CDR3 DNA follows: TGCAGCGCAACGGGACAGGGGAGGGCCGAGCAGTACTTC.

The V call is TRBV2, the J call TRBJ1-3; no clear D gene. V was trimmed by 5 bases and J by 0 bases, leaving 11 bases between them. Germline loops: CDR1 SNHLY, CDR2 FYNNEI. The CDR3 has 15 residues. The CDR3 DNA reads as TGTGCCAGCAGTTCACCATCGAACTCTGGAAACACCATATATTTT. Translated, it gives CASSSPSNSGNTIYF.

This chain connects TRBV20-1 to TRBJ2-1; D is uncertain. The CDR3 is 11 residues long. The V and J ends lost 8 bases and 3 bases respectively, with 8 bases between them. Germline assignment: CDR1 DFQATT and CDR2 SNEGSKA (reference sequence). In DNA, the CDR3 is TGCAGTCTGTTGGTCTACAATGAGCAGTTCTTC. Its protein is CSLLVYNEQFF.

CDR3: CASSFPGQGGSGTQYF. The CDR3 nucleotides read TGTGCCAGCAGCTTCCCGGGACAGGGTGGCTCAGGTACGCAGTATTTT. The gene calls are TRBV13 and TRBJ2-3; TRBD1 matches at 9 bases. Germline V gene sequence: CDR1 PRHDT, CDR2 FYEKMQ (reference sequence). The CDR3 contains 16 residues. J gave up 8 bases and V 3 bases, and 12 bases lay outside the gene matches. The complete variable domain, with remaining parts taken from reference TRBV13 and TRBJ2-3, reads AAGVIQSPRHLIKEKRETATLKCYPIPRHDTVYWYQQGPGQDPQFLISFYEKMQSDKGSIPDRFSAQQFSDYHSELNMSSLELGDSALYFCASSFPGQGGSGTQYFGPGTRLTVL.

This rearrangement joins TRBV5-1 to TRBJ2-1; 9 nucleotides line up with TRBD1. The CDR3 is 15 residues long. Germline loops: CDR1 SGHRS, CDR2 YFSETQ. The J segment lost 6 bases and the V segment lost 0 bases, leaving 4 bases of the junction unmatched. The CDR3 here is CASSLARDRVNEQFF. CDR3 DNA: TGCGCCAGCAGCTTGGCCAGGGACAGGGTCAATGAGCAGTTCTTC.

V usage is TRBV7-8 and J usage is TRBJ2-7; TRBD2 is a possible D gene (5 bases). V lost 0 bases to trimming and J lost 7 bases, with 10 bases between them. CDR1 and CDR2 from the germline V gene are SGHVS and FQNEAQ. The CDR3 is 13 amino acids. DNA for the CDR3: TGTGCCAGCAGCTTAGCGAGGGTAGCGGAGCAGTACTTC. Its protein product is CASSLARVAEQYF.

The chain couples TRBV6-4 to TRBJ2-1; D gene ambiguous. V shed 3 bases and J shed 6 bases, with 9 bases lying between them. This CDR3 has 13 amino acids. Germline V gives CDR1 MRHNA, CDR2 SNTAGT. In DNA, the CDR3 is TGTGCCAGCAGTGATAACAGCCTCAATGAGCAGTTCTTC. Residues: CASSDNSLNEQFF.

This clone was counted only a few times. CDR3: CASRPFGPPYEQYF. The DNA for the CDR3 is TGTGCCAGCAGACCGTTTGGACCCCCCTACGAGCAGTACTTC. The V call is TRBV7-9, the J call TRBJ2-7, with no clear D. Germline loops: CDR1 SEHNR, CDR2 FQNEAQ (reference sequence). The CDR3 consists of 14 residues. The V gene lost 6 bases and the J gene lost 2 bases, with 14 bases spanning the gap.

The chain recombines TRBV29-1 with TRBJ2-7; TRBD1 matches 8 bases. The V gene end was trimmed by 5 bases and the J gene end by 3 bases; junction bases not matched to a gene: 15. Germline V gene data show CDR1 as SQVTM and CDR2 as ANQGSEA. CDR3 length: 16 amino acids. The DNA of the CDR3 is TGCAGCGTTACTATTATCATGGCAGGGGGCGACTACGAGCAGTACTTC. Protein product: CSVTIIMAGGDYEQYF.

This rearrangement joins TRBV9 to TRBJ1-2, with 8 nucleotides matching TRBD1. V shed 0 bases and J 0 bases; nucleotides not matched to a gene: 4. The CDR3 runs 16 residues. Per germline, CDR1 SGDLS and CDR2 YYNGEE. CDR3 nucleotide sequence: TGTGCCAGCAGCGTAGAAAGGGACAGGACTAACTATGGCTACACCTTC. This sequence encodes CASSVERDRTNYGYTF.

The chain is built from TRBV11-1 and TRBJ2-1; possibly TRBD1 for D (6 bases). From germline, CDR1 is SGHAT and CDR2 FQDESV (reference sequence). The CDR3 consists of 11 residues. The V gene lost 5 bases and the J gene lost 9 bases, with 8 bases spanning the gap. The CDR3 DNA reads TGTGCCAGCAGCGGGACATTTGAGCAGTTCTTC. This gives the protein CASSGTFEQFF.

This chain joins TRBV11-2 and TRBJ2-3; D is uncertain. V lost 5 bases and J lost 6, with 9 bases in between. Germline loops: CDR1 SGHAT, CDR2 FQNNGV. The length of the CDR3 is 12 residues. In DNA, the CDR3 is TGTGCCAGCAGCAGTCTAGTTGATACGCAGTATTTT. This gives the protein CASSSLVDTQYF.

This chain links TRBV7-9 with TRBJ2-7; 7 bases align to TRBD1. V shed 2 bases, J shed 4 bases, and the junction held 8 bases outside the gene matches. Germline CDR1 and CDR2: SEHNR and FQNEAQ (reference sequence). The CDR3 loop spans 15 amino acids. CDR3 nucleotide sequence: TGTGCCAGCAGCTTAAAGGACAGGCCGGCTTACGAGCAGTACTTC. This encodes CASSLKDRPAYEQYF.

The genes are TRBV7-3 and TRBJ2-7, with 7 bases identical to TRBD2. Germline CDR1 is SGHTA and CDR2 is FQGTGA. There are 15 residues in the CDR3. V lost 3 bases, J lost 0 bases, and 5 bases stayed unmatched. CDR3 bases: TGTGCCAGCAGCTTCGCCCCTAGCGGCTCCTACGAGCAGTACTTC. This translates into CASSFAPSGSYEQYF.

The V gene is TRBV6-6, the J gene TRBJ2-1, with D perhaps being TRBD1 or TRBD2 (5 bases each). V dropped 3 bases and J dropped 6 bases, with 9 bases sitting between them. Germline CDR1 MNHNY, CDR2 SVGAGI (reference sequence). The CDR3 runs 13 residues. The CDR3 protein is CASSYGTGNEQFF. The DNA of the CDR3 is TGTGCCAGCAGTTATGGGACCGGCAATGAGCAGTTCTTC.

V gene TRBV13 combines with J gene TRBJ2-1; D is perhaps TRBD2 (5 bases). This CDR3 has 12 amino acids. Germline CDR1 is PRHDT and CDR2 is FYEKMQ (reference sequence). The V end lost 5 bases, the J end lost 5 bases, and 7 bases lay between the germline ends. DNA for the CDR3: TGTGCCAGCAGCCCGGGAAACAATGAGCAGTTCTTC. Protein product: CASSPGNNEQFF.

The rearrangement uses TRBV7-9 and TRBJ2-5, with 13 bases aligning to TRBD2. V lost 6 bases to trimming and J lost 0 bases; unmatched junction nucleotides: 10. The CDR3 extends over 18 amino acids. CDR1 is SEHNR, CDR2 FQNEAQ, per germline (reference sequence). CDR3 nucleotide sequence: TGTGCCAGCAGGCCACCGGGACTAGCGGGAACCTACCAAGAGACCCAGTACTTC. As protein: CASRPPGLAGTYQETQYF.

This clone has just one count. This chain uses TRBV7-9 with TRBJ2-7; no clear D gene. CDR1 SEHNR and CDR2 FQNEAQ come from the germline V gene (reference sequence). The CDR3 has 16 amino acids. V was pared by 0 bases and J by 3 bases, with 15 bases between. In DNA form, the CDR3 reads TGTGCCAGCAGCTTAGCAATAGGTCAGCAAGTCTACGAGCAGTACTTC. Its translation: CASSLAIGQQVYEQYF.